This T cell receptor beta chain was identified during a study of shared clonotypes between healthy human individuals. Profiling relied on immunoSEQ multiplex PCR, and the TCRdb table lists in-frame clones only, not all of them. The repertoire holds about 470,000 clones, with around 79% as singletons. Without sorting, samples used tens of millions of PBMCs for genomic DNA. Sequenced material: PBMCs. This clonotype was sampled from a woman aged 35 to 49 in good health. Some clones in this sample may be carry-over from other donors' samples.

CDR3 coding DNA: TGTGCCTCGTCTCATAACACCGGGGAGCTGTTTTTT. The encoded protein is CASSHNTGELFF. The genes are TRBV6-5 and TRBJ2-2; D not resolved. CDR3 length: 12 residues. V lost 11 bases, J lost 2 bases, and 9 bases lay in between. CDR1 is MNHEY, CDR2 SVGAGI, per germline.